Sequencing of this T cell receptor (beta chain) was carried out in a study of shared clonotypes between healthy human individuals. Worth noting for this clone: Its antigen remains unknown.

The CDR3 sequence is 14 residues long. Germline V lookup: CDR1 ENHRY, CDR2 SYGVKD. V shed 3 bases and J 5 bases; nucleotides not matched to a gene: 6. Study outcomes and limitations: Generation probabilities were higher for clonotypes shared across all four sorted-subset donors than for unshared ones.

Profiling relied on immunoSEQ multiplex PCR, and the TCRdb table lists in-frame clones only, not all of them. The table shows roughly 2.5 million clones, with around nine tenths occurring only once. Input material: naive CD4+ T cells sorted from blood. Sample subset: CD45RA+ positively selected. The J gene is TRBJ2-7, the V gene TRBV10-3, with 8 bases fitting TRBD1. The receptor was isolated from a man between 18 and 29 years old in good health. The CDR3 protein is CAISDKTGVHEQYF. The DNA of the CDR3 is TGTGCCATCAGTGATAAGACAGGGGTCCACGAGCAGTACTTC.